A selection of T cell receptor beta chains follows, all from one sample in a study of T cells in Graves' hyperthyroidism and ophthalmopathy. TCRdb re-derived calls from the multiplex PCR reads in MiXCR, one entry per CDR3 protein. The repertoire holds hundreds of thousands of distinct CDR3 sequences, with about half as singletons. Sequencing input: peripheral blood or thyroid tissue (not recorded which). These receptors all stem from a woman aged 18-30 years with Graves' hyperthyroidism. CDR3s include the opening cysteine and the closing phenylalanine or tryptophan. The D gene is left open where the match is weak. Expanded clones are given a class, and other clones once, few, many or no size at all.

d_call | clone_size | j_call | v_call | cdr3_aa | cdr3_nt
. | . | TRBJ1-2 | TRBV24-1 | CATSESRAFGYGYTF | TGTGCCACCAGTGAGTCCAGGGCGTTCGGCTATGGCTACACCTTC
. | . | TRBJ2-7 | TRBV7-3 | CASSYGWADPPYEQYF | TGTGCCAGCAGTTACGGCTGGGCGGACCCCCCCTACGAGCAGTACTTC
. | . | TRBJ2-7 | TRBV13 | CASSLFTGPTYEQYF | TGTGCCAGCAGCTTGTTTACAGGCCCCACCTACGAGCAGTACTTC
. | . | TRBJ1-6 | TRBV25-1 | CAWGLLDSALHF | TGTGCCTGGGGGCTCCTGGACTCGGCCCTCCACTTT
. | . | TRBJ1-2 | TRBV6-6 | CASSYLATAVNYGYTF | TGTGCCAGCAGTTACTTGGCGACAGCTGTTAACTATGGCTACACCTTC
. | many | TRBJ1-2 | TRBV6-1 | CASMRGDIGGYTF | TGTGCCAGCATGCGGGGGGACATTGGTGGCTACACCTTC
. | . | TRBJ2-2 | TRBV2 | CASIGLRATGELFF | TGTGCCAGCATAGGACTTAGAGCCACCGGGGAGCTGTTTTTT
TRBD2 | . | TRBJ2-5 | TRBV20-1 | CSAASGIQETQYF | TGCAGTGCAGCTAGCGGGATTCAAGAGACCCAGTACTTC
. | few | TRBJ2-7 | TRBV13 | CASSLDRPSYEQYF | TGTGCCAGCAGCTTAGACCGCCCCTCCTACGAGCAGTACTTC
TRBD1 | once | TRBJ1-6 | TRBV10-2 | CASSVPTGRPSPLHF | TGCGCCAGCAGTGTACCGACAGGGCGGCCATCACCCCTCCACTTT
. | many | TRBJ1-1 | TRBV15 | CATSSRGNTEAFF | TGTGCCACCAGCAGCAGAGGGAACACTGAAGCTTTCTTT
TRBD1 | . | TRBJ1-4 | TRBV10-3 | CASSPPGQGGSEKLFF | TGTGCCAGCAGTCCACCGGGACAGGGGGGGAGTGAAAAACTGTTTTTT
. | many | TRBJ1-1 | TRBV5-5 | CASSSVMNTEAFF | TGTGCCAGCAGCTCGGTCATGAACACTGAAGCTTTCTTT
. | . | TRBJ2-5 | TRBV11-1 | CASSSEGLAETQYF | TGTGCCAGCAGCTCAGAGGGTCTAGCGGAGACCCAGTACTTC
. | . | TRBJ1-1 | TRBV20-1 | CSARQVTEAFF | TGCAGTGCTAGACAGGTCACTGAAGCTTTCTTT
. | once | TRBJ1-2 | TRBV25-1 | CASSEVGRQKNYGYTF | TGTGCCAGCAGTGAAGTGGGGCGACAGAAGAACTATGGCTACACCTTC
. | many | TRBJ2-2 | TRBV7-9 | CASSLARLNTGELFF | TGTGCCAGCAGCTTAGCGCGACTTAACACCGGGGAGCTGTTTTTT
. | . | TRBJ1-2 | TRBV20-1 | CSARDPGEAFYGYAF | TGCAGTGCTAGAGACCCAGGGGAAGCCTTCTATGGCTACGCCTTC
. | . | TRBJ1-4 | TRBV2 | CASSERGAGEEKLFF | TGTGCCAGCAGTGAACGGGGCGCAGGGGAAGAAAAACTGTTTTTT
TRBD1 | . | TRBJ1-2 | TRBV25-1 | CASSAWTGYYGYTF | TGTGCCAGCAGTGCATGGACAGGGTATTATGGCTACACCTTC
. | . | TRBJ1-1 | TRBV29-1 | CSYYWNTEAFF | TGCAGCTATTATTGGAACACTGAAGCTTTCTTT
. | many | TRBJ1-5 | TRBV10-3 | CAISESLGQPQHF | TGTGCCATCAGTGAGTCGCTGGGACAGCCCCAGCATTTT
. | many | TRBJ2-7 | TRBV7-2 | CASSFSVDSYEQYF | TGTGCCAGCAGCTTTAGCGTAGACTCCTACGAGCAGTACTTC
TRBD2 | . | TRBJ2-5 | TRBV25-1 | CASSKGLAGGDETQYF | TGTGCCAGCAGTAAGGGACTAGCGGGGGGGGACGAGACCCAGTACTTC